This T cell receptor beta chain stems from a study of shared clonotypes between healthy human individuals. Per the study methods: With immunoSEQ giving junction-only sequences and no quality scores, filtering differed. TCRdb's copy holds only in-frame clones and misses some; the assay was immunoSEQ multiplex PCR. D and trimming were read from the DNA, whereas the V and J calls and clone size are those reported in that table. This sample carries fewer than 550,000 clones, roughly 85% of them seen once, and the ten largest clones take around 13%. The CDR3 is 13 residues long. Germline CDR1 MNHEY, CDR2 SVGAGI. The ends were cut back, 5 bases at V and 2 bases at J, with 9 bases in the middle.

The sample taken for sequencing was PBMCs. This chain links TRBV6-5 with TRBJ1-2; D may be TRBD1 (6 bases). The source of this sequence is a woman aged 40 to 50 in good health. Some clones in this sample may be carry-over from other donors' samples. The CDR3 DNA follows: TGTGCCAGCAGTGTCGACAGGAACTATGGCTACACCTTC. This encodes CASSVDRNYGYTF.